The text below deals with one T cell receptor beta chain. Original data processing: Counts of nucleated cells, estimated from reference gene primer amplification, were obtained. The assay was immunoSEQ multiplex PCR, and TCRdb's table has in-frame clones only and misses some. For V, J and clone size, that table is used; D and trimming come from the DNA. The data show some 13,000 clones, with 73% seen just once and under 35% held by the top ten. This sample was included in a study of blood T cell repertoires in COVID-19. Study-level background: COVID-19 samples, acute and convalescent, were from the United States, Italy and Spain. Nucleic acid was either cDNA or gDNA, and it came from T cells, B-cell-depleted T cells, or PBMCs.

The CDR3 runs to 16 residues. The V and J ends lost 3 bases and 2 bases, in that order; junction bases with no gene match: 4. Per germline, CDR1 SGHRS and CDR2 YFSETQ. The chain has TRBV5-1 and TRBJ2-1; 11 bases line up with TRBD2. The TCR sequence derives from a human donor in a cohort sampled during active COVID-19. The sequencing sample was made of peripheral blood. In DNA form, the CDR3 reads TGCGCCAGCAGCTCTCTAGCGGGGGGTACCTACAATGAGCAGTTCTTC. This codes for CASSSLAGGTYNEQFF. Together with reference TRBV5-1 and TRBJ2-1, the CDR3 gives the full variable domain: KAGVTQTPRYLIKTRGQQVTLSCSPISGHRSVSWYQQTPGQGLQFLFEYFSETQRNKGNFPGRFSGRQFSNSRSEMNVSTLELGDSALYLCASSSLAGGTYNEQFFGPGTRLTVL.